This T cell receptor (beta chain) came from a study of T cell responses to AZD1222 COVID-19 vaccine. Study-wide results and caveats: Every sample of the repertoires postdated the peak T cell response.

Generated by immunoSEQ multiplex PCR, the TCRdb table keeps only in-frame clones and is missing some. Among 120,000 to 150,000 clones, around 90% were seen once, and the ten largest hold roughly 3%. From germline, CDR1 is SGHVS and CDR2 FQNEAQ. CDR3 length: 13 residues. With 5 bases clipped from V and 4 bases from J, the junction kept 1 base outside the gene matches. In the case of this clone: As yet, its antigen is unknown.

This clonotype was sampled from an adult in good health. The material was peripheral blood, obtained on day 0 of AZD1222 vaccination. The genes are TRBV7-8 and TRBJ1-1; 10 bases match TRBD1. The CDR3 reads CASSGTGVTEAFF. Written as DNA, the CDR3 is TGTGCCAGCAGCGGGACAGGGGTCACTGAAGCTTTCTTT.